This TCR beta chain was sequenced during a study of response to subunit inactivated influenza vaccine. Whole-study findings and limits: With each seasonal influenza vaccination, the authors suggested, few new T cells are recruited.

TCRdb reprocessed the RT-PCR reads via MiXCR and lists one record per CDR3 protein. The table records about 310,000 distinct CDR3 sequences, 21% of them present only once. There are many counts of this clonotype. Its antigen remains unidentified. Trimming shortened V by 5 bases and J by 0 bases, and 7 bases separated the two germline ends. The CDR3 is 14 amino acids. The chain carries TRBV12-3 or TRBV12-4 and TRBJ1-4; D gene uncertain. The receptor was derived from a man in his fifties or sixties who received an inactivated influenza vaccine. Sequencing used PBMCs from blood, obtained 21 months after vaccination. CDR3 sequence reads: CASSRPPTNEKLFF. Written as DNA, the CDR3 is TGTGCCAGCAGTAGACCCCCAACTAATGAAAAACTGTTTTTT.